Here is one TCR beta chain with its context. Other DNA sequences in the sample encode the same CDR3. The source of the sample is a study of control samples from healthy donors and cancer patients. This table comes from immunoSEQ multiplex PCR, and its TCRdb copy is limited to in-frame clones, with some not included. The sample consists of 150,000 to 200,000 clones, roughly nine tenths of them appearing once. This CDR3 comprises 13 residues. Trimming cost V 0 bases and J 3 bases, with 3 bases left between them. Germline-derived CDR1 and CDR2 are SGHDN and FVKESK. The chain couples TRBV14 to TRBJ1-5; D gene unclear. The TCR was taken from a woman aged 25 to 45 in good health. The material sequenced was blood. CDR3 residues: CASSQDTNQPQHF. CDR3 DNA: TGTGCCAGCAGCCAAGACACCAATCAGCCCCAGCATTTT.